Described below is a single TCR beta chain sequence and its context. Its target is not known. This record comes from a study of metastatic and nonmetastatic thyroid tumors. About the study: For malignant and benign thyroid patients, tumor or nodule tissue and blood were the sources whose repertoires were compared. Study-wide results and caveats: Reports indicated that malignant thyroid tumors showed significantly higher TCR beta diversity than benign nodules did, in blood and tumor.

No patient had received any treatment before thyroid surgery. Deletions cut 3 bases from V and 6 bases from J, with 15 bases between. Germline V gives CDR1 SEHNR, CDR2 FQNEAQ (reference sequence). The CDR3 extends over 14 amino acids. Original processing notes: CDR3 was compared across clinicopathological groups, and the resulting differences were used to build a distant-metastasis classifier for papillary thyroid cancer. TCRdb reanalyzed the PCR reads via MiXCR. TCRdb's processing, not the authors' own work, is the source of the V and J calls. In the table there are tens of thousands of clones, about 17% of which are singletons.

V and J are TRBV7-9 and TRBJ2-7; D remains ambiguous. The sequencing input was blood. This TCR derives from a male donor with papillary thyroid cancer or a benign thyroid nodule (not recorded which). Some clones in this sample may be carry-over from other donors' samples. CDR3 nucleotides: TGTGCCAGCAGCTTTTCGGAATCCTGGGGCGAGCAGTACTTC. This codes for CASSFSESWGEQYF.